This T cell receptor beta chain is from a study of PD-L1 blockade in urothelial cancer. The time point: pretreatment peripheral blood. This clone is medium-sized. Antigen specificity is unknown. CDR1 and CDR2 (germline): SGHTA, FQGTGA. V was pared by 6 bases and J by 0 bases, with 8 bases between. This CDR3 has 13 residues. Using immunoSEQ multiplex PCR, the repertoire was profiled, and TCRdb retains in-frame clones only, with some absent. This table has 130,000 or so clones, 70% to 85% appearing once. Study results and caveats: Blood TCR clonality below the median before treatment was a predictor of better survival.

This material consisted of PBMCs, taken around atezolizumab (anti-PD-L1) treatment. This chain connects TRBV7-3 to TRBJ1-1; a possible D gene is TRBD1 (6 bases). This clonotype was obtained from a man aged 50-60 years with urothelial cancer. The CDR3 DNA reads TGTGCCAGCAGACAGGGTTTGAACACTGAAGCTTTCTTT. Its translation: CASRQGLNTEAFF.